The next 14 T cell receptor beta chains were all read from a single sample in a study of blood T cell repertoires in COVID-19. Some clones are missing from TCRdb's copy, which holds only in-frame ones; the method was immunoSEQ multiplex PCR. Among 45,000 or so clones listed, approximately 85% were seen once. The specimen was peripheral blood. Source of these receptors: a woman of 80 years or more with acute or convalescent COVID-19.

As regards this clone: Relative to the germline gene, one junction end is altered; a read error may explain this. The CDR3: CAGSLGQAGVEEAFF. CDR3 bases: TGTGCCGGCAGCTTAGGGCAAGCAGGGGTCGAGGAAGCTTTCTTT. The genes are TRBV7-6 and TRBJ1-1; D may be TRBD1 (6 bases). Germline CDR1 is SGHVS and CDR2 is FNYEAQ. This CDR3 has 15 residues.

The gene calls are TRBV5-1 and TRBJ2-5, with D perhaps matching TRBD2 (6 bases). The V end lost 3 bases, the J end lost 3 bases, and 15 bases lay between the germline ends. Germline CDR1 and CDR2: SGHRS and YFSETQ. CDR3 length: 15 amino acids. The CDR3 DNA reads TGCGCCAGCAGCTCCAAAAGGGACTCGAAAGAGACCCAGTACTTC. As protein: CASSSKRDSKETQYF.

V gene TRBV30 combines with J gene TRBJ2-2; 12 bases line up with TRBD1. The germline CDR1 and CDR2 sequences are GTSNPN and SVGIG (reference sequence). The CDR3 extends over 18 amino acids. J was trimmed by 8 bases and V by 4 bases; bases with no gene match: 17. As DNA, the CDR3 is TGTGCCTGGAACAAACCCGGGACAGGGGGCGTTAGTAGGGGGGAGCTGTTTTTT. This encodes CAWNKPGTGGVSRGELFF.

The rearrangement uses TRBV12-5 and TRBJ2-1, with TRBD2 identical over 9 bases. The V gene's germline CDR1 is LGHNT and CDR2 FRNRAP. The CDR3 contains 14 residues. Losses at the gene ends were 6 bases for V and 7 bases for J; bases not matched to a gene: 7. The chain's CDR3 is CASGPGLAANEQFF. The CDR3 region has the DNA TGTGCTAGTGGACCGGGACTAGCAGCGAATGAGCAGTTCTTC.

The chain links TRBV9 to TRBJ2-3; tentatively, D is TRBD1 (5 bases). The CDR3 has 15 amino acids. CDR1 is SGDLS, CDR2 YYNGEE, per germline. V lost 5 bases to trimming and J lost 5 bases, with 18 bases between them. CDR3 DNA sequence: TGTGCCAGCAGAAGAGTGGGGCTCGGAGAAGATACGCAGTATTTT. Protein: CASRRVGLGEDTQYF.

The chain uses TRBV30 and TRBJ1-1, with D hard to call. Per the germline V gene, CDR1 is GTSNPN and CDR2 is SVGIG (reference sequence). V lost 0 bases and J lost 1, with 6 bases in between. This CDR3 contains 13 residues. The CDR3 reads CAWSVSENTEAFF. CDR3 DNA sequence: TGTGCCTGGAGTGTATCAGAGAACACTGAAGCTTTCTTT.

This chain links TRBV3-1 (or the pseudogene TRBV3-2) with TRBJ1-3; D not resolved. V gave up 5 bases and J gave up 0 bases, with 17 bases separating them. Germline V gives CDR1 LGHDT, CDR2 YNNKEL (reference sequence). The CDR3 is 17 residues long. This chain's CDR3 is CASSNSLRRLSGNTIYF. The CDR3 DNA sequence: TGTGCCAGCAGCAACTCCCTCCGGCGGCTCTCTGGAAACACCATATATTTT.

The chain is built from TRBV14 and TRBJ1-6; possible D gene TRBD1, 5 bases. Germline CDR1 SGHDN, CDR2 FVKESK. The V end was cut by 0 bases, the J end by 5 bases, with 26 bases between. There are 21 residues in the CDR3. The CDR3, as DNA: TGTGCCAGCAGCCAAGAACTCTCACAGGCATGGTCTCCGATTCATAATTCACCCCTCCACTTT. This codes for CASSQELSQAWSPIHNSPLHF.

The V gene is TRBV27, the J gene TRBJ2-3; 15 bases are a match to TRBD2. The CDR3 contains 19 residues. CDR1 is MNHEY and CDR2 is SMNVEV in the germline V gene (reference sequence). V shed 4 bases, J shed 3 bases, and the junction held 11 bases outside the gene matches. CDR3 sequence: CASSSRRGTSGRWTDTQYF. As DNA, the CDR3 is TGTGCCAGCAGTTCCCGGCGAGGGACTAGCGGGAGGTGGACAGATACGCAGTATTTT.

The rearrangement links TRBV7-6 to TRBJ2-2; a weak D match, TRBD2 (5 bases). The germline V gene encodes CDR1 SGHVS and CDR2 FNYEAQ. V dropped 0 bases and J dropped 5 bases, with 10 bases sitting between them. The CDR3 covers 15 residues. CDR3 sequence: CASSLAGDGTGELFF. In DNA, the CDR3 is TGTGCCAGCAGCTTAGCGGGAGACGGAACCGGGGAGCTGTTTTTT.

This chain connects TRBV5-5 to TRBJ1-2, with 9 bases aligning to TRBD1. The junction had 7 bases not matched to a gene; V was cut back by 5 bases and J by 2 bases. Germline V gene lookup returns CDR1 SGHKS and CDR2 YYEKEE (reference sequence). CDR3 size: 15 residues. DNA for the CDR3: TGTGCCAGCAGTAAAACAGGGGGCGAAAACTATGGCTACACCTTC. Amino acids: CASSKTGGENYGYTF.

The chain uses TRBV7-9 and TRBJ1-4; possibly TRBD1 for D (6 bases). Germline CDR1 and CDR2: SEHNR and FQNEAQ (reference sequence). V was clipped by 5 bases and J by 4 bases, with 14 bases between them. The CDR3 covers 15 residues. CDR3 protein: CASSPQGAFNEKLFF. Written as DNA, the CDR3 is TGTGCCAGCAGCCCACAGGGAGCATTTAATGAAAAACTGTTTTTT.

V and J are TRBV24-1 and TRBJ2-5; the match to TRBD1 covers 7 bases. The V gene end was trimmed by 8 bases and the J gene end by 5 bases; junction bases not matched to a gene: 7. Germline CDR1 is KGHDR and CDR2 is SFDVKD. CDR3 length: 13 residues. The CDR3 is CATNRGQGETQYF. CDR3 nucleotide sequence: TGTGCCACCAACAGGGGCCAGGGGGAGACCCAGTACTTC.

Only a few counts were recorded for this clone. The rearrangement uses TRBV18 and TRBJ2-1; 8 nucleotides line up with TRBD2. Trimming took 3 bases from V and 8 from J; bases not matched to a gene: 6. CDR3 length: 14 residues. CDR1 and CDR2 from the germline V gene are KGHSH and LQKENI. In nucleotides, the CDR3 is TGTGCCAGCTCACCGGGACTAGTAGCTGATGAGCAGTTCTTC. This encodes CASSPGLVADEQFF.